Following are 8 T cell receptor beta chains from one sample sequenced in a study of blood T cell repertoires in COVID-19. This table comes from immunoSEQ multiplex PCR, and its TCRdb copy is limited to in-frame clones, with some not included. The repertoire holds fewer than 150,000 clones, roughly 80% seen once, with 5% to 7.5% in the top ten. The sequenced sample was peripheral blood. The origin of the receptors is a man between 65 and 79 years old with acute or convalescent COVID-19.

The J gene is TRBJ1-1, the V gene TRBV29-1; D is possibly TRBD1 (5 bases). V dropped 2 bases and J dropped 1 base, with 8 bases sitting between them. The CDR3 contains 13 residues. Germline V gene lookup returns CDR1 SQVTM and CDR2 ANQGSEA. CDR3 DNA: TGCAGCGTTGAACGGGGGGGGAACACTGAAGCTTTCTTT. Protein sequence: CSVERGGNTEAFF.

This clone was detected only once. The rearrangement joins TRBV6-5 to TRBJ1-2; TRBD1 aligns across 10 bases. Germline V gives CDR1 MNHEY, CDR2 SVGAGI. This CDR3 has 15 residues. The ends lost 0 bases at V and 4 bases at J; junction bases unmatched: 2. CDR3 sequence: CASSYSTGGAYGYTF. The CDR3 DNA sequence: TGTGCCAGCAGTTACTCGACAGGGGGCGCCTATGGCTACACCTTC.

The rearrangement uses TRBV14 and TRBJ1-6; 11 bases align to TRBD1. The CDR3 is 16 residues long. CDR1 and CDR2 from the germline V gene are SGHDN and FVKESK. V lost 3 bases and J lost 10; bases outside the gene matches: 8. CDR3 sequence reads: CASSQVWDRGGSPLHF. CDR3 in DNA: TGTGCCAGCAGCCAGGTCTGGGACAGGGGGGGATCACCCCTCCACTTT.

This clone was detected only a few times. The chain is built from TRBV6-5 and TRBJ1-2; the match to TRBD1 covers 7 bases. V lost 0 bases to trimming and J lost 6 bases; unmatched junction nucleotides: 7. The germline V gene encodes CDR1 MNHEY and CDR2 SVGAGI. This CDR3 has 15 residues. The CDR3 DNA reads TGTGCCAGCAGTTACTCGTACAGGGGCGGGAATGGCTACACCTTC. Protein: CASSYSYRGGNGYTF.

This clone was counted a single time. This rearrangement joins TRBV30 to TRBJ1-6; D gene unclear. The CDR3 has 14 amino acids. In germline, CDR1 is GTSNPN, CDR2 SVGIG (reference sequence). V lost 0 bases and J 9 bases, leaving 12 bases between the germline ends. The CDR3 DNA is TGTGCCTGGAGTGTAACGGGATTTGGTTCACCCCTCCACTTT. Residues: CAWSVTGFGSPLHF.

This clone appeared a few times. The chain employs TRBV7-2 and TRBJ1-5; 12 positions match TRBD1. CDR1 and CDR2 from the germline V gene are SGHTA and FQGNSA. This CDR3 spans 15 amino acids. The J segment lost 13 bases and the V segment lost 1 base, leaving 8 bases of the junction unmatched. CDR3 loop: CASSLGKGQGAGQHF. CDR3 in DNA: TGTGCCAGCAGCTTAGGGAAGGGACAGGGGGCGGGTCAGCATTTT. The whole variable domain, filled in from reference TRBV7-2 and TRBJ1-5, reads GAGVSQSPSNKVTEKGKDVELRCDPISGHTALYWYRQSLGQGLEFLIYFQGNSAPDKSGLPSDRFSAERTGGSVSTLTIQRTQQEDSAVYLCASSLGKGQGAGQHFGDGTRLSIL.

This chain uses TRBV28 with TRBJ2-1, with 8 bases lining up with TRBD2. Germline V gives CDR1 MDHEN, CDR2 SYDVKM. This CDR3 contains 15 residues. V lost 6 bases to trimming and J lost 9 bases; unmatched junction nucleotides: 13. CDR3 coding DNA: TGTGCCAGCAGCGAGAGCGGGAGAAATCTAGGTGAGCAGTTCTTC. Translation: CASSESGRNLGEQFF.

The chain couples TRBV14 to TRBJ2-3; weak D call: TRBD2 (6 bases). V lost 2 bases, J lost 12 bases, and 15 bases lay in between. The CDR3 extends over 13 amino acids. Germline CDR1 and CDR2: SGHDN and FVKESK. The CDR3 is CASSQSPGGVQYF. DNA of the CDR3: TGTGCCAGCAGCCAATCCCCGGGCGGGGTTCAGTATTTT.